The clone carrying this T cell receptor (beta chain) has just a few counts. Its antigen is unidentified. The data originate from a study of molecular identifiers for immune sequencing clone quantification. General study results and limits: Effector cells kept over 98% of their molecules in clones above 20 RNA copies, while naive cells kept under 1% there.

MiXCR was run by TCRdb on the PCR reads, yielding one entry per CDR3 protein. The table records over 50,000 distinct CDR3 sequences, approximately 40% of them present only once. The specimen sequenced was naive CD8+ T cells from blood, with Jurkat cell RNA spiked in. Documented subset: FACS-sorted CD8+CD4-CCR7+CD45RA+ naive T cells. The TCR was taken from a human donor in good health. Some libraries in this study had Jurkat cell RNA spiked in.

The CDR3: CASSHGTYTDTQYF. The CDR3 nucleotides read TGTGCCAGCAGCCACGGGACTTACACAGATACGCAGTATTTT. V is TRBV13 and J is TRBJ2-3; D may be TRBD2 (6 bases). The CDR3 sequence is 14 residues long. Deletions cut 5 bases from V and 2 bases from J, with 11 bases between. Germline values: CDR1 PRHDT, CDR2 FYEKMQ (reference sequence).